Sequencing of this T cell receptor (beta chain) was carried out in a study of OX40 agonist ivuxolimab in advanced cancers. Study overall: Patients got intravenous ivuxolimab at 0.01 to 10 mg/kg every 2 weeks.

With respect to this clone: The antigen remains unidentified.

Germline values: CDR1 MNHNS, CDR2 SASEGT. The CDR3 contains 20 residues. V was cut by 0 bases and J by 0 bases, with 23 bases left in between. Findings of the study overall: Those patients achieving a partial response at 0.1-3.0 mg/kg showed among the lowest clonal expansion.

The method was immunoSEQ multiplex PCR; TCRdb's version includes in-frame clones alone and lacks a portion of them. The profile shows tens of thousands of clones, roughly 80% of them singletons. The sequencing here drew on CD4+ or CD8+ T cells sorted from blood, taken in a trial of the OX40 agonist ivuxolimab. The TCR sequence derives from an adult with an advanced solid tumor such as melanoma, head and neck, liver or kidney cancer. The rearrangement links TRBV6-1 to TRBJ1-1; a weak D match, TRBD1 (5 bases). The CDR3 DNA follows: TGTGCCAGCAGTGAAGCGCTTTCCGCATTCCGAGGGACCATGAACACTGAAGCTTTCTTT. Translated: CASSEALSAFRGTMNTEAFF.